The 30 T cell receptor beta chains below come from one sample, sequenced in a study of cytomegalovirus exposure and HLA in healthy donors. It was with 60 Vbeta and 13 Jbeta primers that the PCR ran. Profiling relied on immunoSEQ multiplex PCR, and the TCRdb table lists in-frame clones only, not all of them. The table includes some 110,000 clones, about 74% detected once. The sequencing input was PBMCs. The receptors were sampled from a man aged 25-45 years in good health and CMV-seropositive.

The gene calls are TRBV28 and TRBJ1-5; 10 bases agree with TRBD1. Germline loops: CDR1 MDHEN, CDR2 SYDVKM. The V and J ends lost 6 bases and 3 bases, in that order; junction bases with no gene match: 5. The CDR3 totals 15 residues. In nucleotides, the CDR3 is TGTGCCAGCAGCCTGACAGGGGGCTCCAATCAGCCCCAGCATTTT. Translating it yields CASSLTGGSNQPQHF.

The V call is TRBV27, the J call TRBJ2-1, with 8 bases matching TRBD2. The V and J ends lost 5 bases and 4 bases, in that order; junction bases with no gene match: 10. Germline V lookup: CDR1 MNHEY, CDR2 SMNVEV (reference sequence). The CDR3 loop spans 16 amino acids. This CDR3 is CASSAHSAGGYNEQFF. The CDR3 DNA is TGTGCCAGCAGTGCCCACAGTGCGGGGGGATACAATGAGCAGTTCTTC.

The chain uses TRBV19 and TRBJ1-3; D is undetermined. Germline CDR1 LNHDA, CDR2 SQIVND (reference sequence). The CDR3 runs 15 residues. V shed 4 bases and J shed 4 bases, with 14 bases lying between them. The CDR3 spells CASSSLPTGGNTIYF. The CDR3 DNA sequence: TGTGCCAGTAGTAGCCTCCCGACGGGAGGAAACACCATATATTTT.

The rearrangement links TRBV6-5 to TRBJ1-3, with 7 bases lining up with TRBD1. The germline V gene encodes CDR1 MNHEY and CDR2 SVGAGI. V trimming: 8 bases; J trimming: 0 bases; junction bases outside the gene matches: 4. The CDR3 has 14 amino acids. The CDR3 protein is CASEDRRSGNTIYF. The CDR3 nucleotides read TGTGCCAGCGAGGACAGGCGCTCTGGAAACACCATATATTTT.

The chain recombines TRBV28 with TRBJ2-7; D unresolved. The CDR3 spans 14 residues. Trimming cost V 7 bases and J 2 bases, with 15 bases left between them. Germline CDR1 is MDHEN and CDR2 is SYDVKM. CDR3 residues: CASTRPDGAYEQYF. CDR3 nucleotide sequence: TGTGCCAGCACTCGACCAGACGGAGCCTACGAGCAGTACTTC.

This clone was seen more than once but under ten times. The rearrangement uses TRBV4-2 and TRBJ1-4, with D unresolved. This CDR3 is built from 15 residues. The germline V and J ends were trimmed by 0 bases and 8 bases, with 13 bases remaining between them. Germline CDR1 reads LGHNA; CDR2 reads YNFKEQ. DNA for the CDR3: TGTGCCAGCAGCCAAGATAATGTTGACTCGGAAAAACTGTTTTTT. It codes for CASSQDNVDSEKLFF.

The chain links TRBV11-3 to TRBJ2-7, with TRBD1 matching over 8 bases. V lost 5 bases to trimming and J lost 0 bases; unmatched junction nucleotides: 6. The germline CDR1 and CDR2 sequences are SGHNT and YENEEA. The CDR3 contains 15 residues. The CDR3 coding sequence is TGTGCCAGCAGCCCCCGGACAGGGAGCTCCTACGAGCAGTACTTC. Translated, it gives CASSPRTGSSYEQYF.

The V gene is TRBV5-6, the J gene TRBJ1-1; D is ambiguous. Germline CDR1 is SGHDT and CDR2 is YYEEEE. The CDR3 consists of 13 residues. Trimming removed 2 bases from V and 3 bases from J, with 8 bases in between. The CDR3 loop is CASSFRRDTEAFF. The CDR3 DNA reads TGTGCCAGCAGCTTCCGCCGGGACACTGAAGCTTTCTTT. The entire variable domain, with the rest obtained from reference TRBV5-6 and TRBJ1-1, is as follows: DAGVTQSPTHLIKTRGQQVTLRCSPKSGHDTVSWYQQALGQGPQFIFQYYEEEERQRGNFPDRFSGHQFPNYSSELNVNALLLGDSALYLCASSFRRDTEAFFGQGTRLTVV.

This clone was seen a few times. This rearrangement joins TRBV6-1 to TRBJ1-4, with 9 bases that match TRBD1. Germline V gene lookup returns CDR1 MNHNS and CDR2 SASEGT. This CDR3 is 14 amino acids long. V trimming: 5 bases; J trimming: 8 bases; junction bases outside the gene matches: 6. CDR3: CASSSDRGREKLFF. CDR3 coding DNA: TGTGCCAGCAGTTCGGACAGGGGTCGAGAAAAACTGTTTTTT.

The chain couples TRBV7-9 to TRBJ2-5; D is possibly TRBD2 (6 bases). There are 12 residues in the CDR3. The germline V and J ends were trimmed by 6 bases and 5 bases, with 10 bases remaining between them. CDR1 and CDR2 (germline): SEHNR, FQNEAQ (reference sequence). CDR3 sequence (DNA): TGTGCCAGCAGTAGGGAGGTTGAGACCCAGTACTTC. Protein: CASSREVETQYF.

The rearrangement uses TRBV30 and TRBJ1-4; TRBD1 might be the D (5 bases). The V end lost 5 bases, the J end lost 7 bases, and 20 bases lay between the germline ends. This CDR3 is built from 15 residues. Germline V gene lookup returns CDR1 GTSNPN and CDR2 SVGIG (reference sequence). Here the CDR3 reads CAWGGMGRSSEKLFF. In nucleotides, the CDR3 is TGTGCCTGGGGGGGGATGGGCAGATCGAGTGAAAAACTGTTTTTT.

The chain joins TRBV6-1 to TRBJ1-2; 8 nucleotides agree with TRBD1. The length of the CDR3 is 16 residues. Trimming cost V 3 bases and J 1 base; bases outside gene matches: 7. Germline CDR1 and CDR2: MNHNS and SASEGT. This CDR3 reads CASSDPHRGNNYGYTF. The CDR3 coding sequence is TGTGCCAGCAGTGACCCCCACAGGGGGAATAACTATGGCTACACCTTC.

The rearrangement links TRBV2 to TRBJ2-6; 8 nucleotides agree with TRBD1. The CDR3 has 15 residues. From germline, CDR1 is SNHLY and CDR2 FYNNEI. The V segment lost 6 bases and the J segment 4 bases; nucleotides outside the gene matches: 5. CDR3 sequence reads: CASRATGAGANVLTF. For the CDR3, the DNA is TGTGCCAGCAGGGCGACAGGGGCCGGGGCCAACGTCCTGACTTTC.

V and J are TRBV10-1 and TRBJ2-5, with 8 nucleotides matching TRBD1. The CDR3 covers 15 residues. J gave up 1 base and V 4 bases, and 5 bases lay outside the gene matches. Germline CDR1 WNHNN, CDR2 SYGVQD (reference sequence). The CDR3 region is CASSASTGVQETQYF. Here the CDR3 DNA reads TGCGCCAGCAGTGCTTCGACAGGGGTCCAAGAGACCCAGTACTTC.

The chain links TRBV4-1 to TRBJ1-6; 10 bases agree with TRBD1. The length of the CDR3 is 17 residues. The V gene end was trimmed by 7 bases and the J gene end by 13 bases; junction bases not matched to a gene: 19. CDR1 MGHRA and CDR2 YSYEKL come from the germline V gene. The CDR3 sequence is CASTPRPGQGPLLPLHF. As DNA, the CDR3 is TGCGCCAGCACTCCGAGACCGGGACAGGGGCCCCTTTTGCCCCTCCACTTT.

This sequence joins TRBV11-2 and TRBJ2-5; 9 nucleotides match TRBD1. V was clipped by 5 bases and J by 7 bases; unmatched bases: 11. This CDR3 has 15 amino acids. The germline CDR1 and CDR2 sequences are SGHAT and FQNNGV. Written as DNA, the CDR3 is TGTGCCAGCAGCAGATCCGGGACAGGGCCCGGGACCCAGTACTTC. Translated, it gives CASSRSGTGPGTQYF.

The V gene is TRBV19, the J gene TRBJ1-1; D uncertain. CDR3 length: 15 amino acids. CDR1 is LNHDA, CDR2 SQIVND, per germline (reference sequence). Trimming stripped 5 bases from V and 0 bases from J, with 13 bases between. In DNA form, the CDR3 reads TGTGCCAGTAGTCTTGAGGTGGTGCTGAACACTGAAGCTTTCTTT. It codes for CASSLEVVLNTEAFF.

The V call is TRBV5-1, the J call TRBJ2-1, with D possibly matching TRBD1 (5 bases). Germline V CDR1 and CDR2: SGHRS, YFSETQ. CDR3 size: 11 residues. V lost 5 bases, J lost 8 bases, and 8 bases lay in between. The CDR3 loop reads CASRGAHEQFF. DNA for the CDR3: TGCGCCAGCAGAGGGGCACATGAGCAGTTCTTC.

Only one count was recorded for this clone. The rearrangement links TRBV5-6 to TRBJ2-3; D unclear. This CDR3 is 19 amino acids long. V was clipped by 4 bases and J by 2 bases, with 26 bases between them. Germline V gene lookup returns CDR1 SGHDT and CDR2 YYEEEE. In DNA, the CDR3 is TGTGCCAGCAGCCGCAGGCTCTCAACCCTTCTTGATAACACAGATACGCAGTATTTT. This encodes CASSRRLSTLLDNTDTQYF.

This chain joins TRBV7-2 and TRBJ2-2, with 10 bases identical to TRBD1. CDR1 and CDR2 from the germline V gene are SGHTA and FQGNSA. After removal of 4 bases from V and 3 bases from J, the junction contained 8 bases not matched to a gene. The CDR3 extends over 17 amino acids. DNA of the CDR3: TGTGCCAGCAGCTCCCCGGACAGGGGGGTAGACACCGGGGAGCTGTTTTTT. Protein: CASSSPDRGVDTGELFF.

The chain uses TRBV2 and TRBJ1-6, with a weak D call TRBD1 (5 bases). CDR1 is SNHLY, CDR2 FYNNEI, per germline. This CDR3 is built from 16 residues. Trimming shortened V by 3 bases and J by 3 bases, and 12 bases separated the two germline ends. Here the CDR3 DNA reads TGTGCCAGCAGTGATGGGGCTGGCAGCTATAATTCACCCCTCCACTTT. This encodes CASSDGAGSYNSPLHF.

This CDR3 is CASSPPGLGTDTQYF. CDR3 nucleotides: TGTGCCAGCAGCCCGCCGGGACTCGGCACAGATACGCAGTATTTT. The rearrangement links TRBV7-2 to TRBJ2-3; D is possibly TRBD2 (6 bases). Germline V lookup: CDR1 SGHTA, CDR2 FQGNSA. V was clipped by 5 bases and J by 1 base, with 13 bases between them. The CDR3 totals 15 residues. Supplemented by reference TRBV7-2 and TRBJ2-3, the full variable domain reads GAGVSQSPSNKVTEKGKDVELRCDPISGHTALYWYRQSLGQGLEFLIYFQGNSAPDKSGLPSDRFSAERTGGSVSTLTIQRTQQEDSAVYLCASSPPGLGTDTQYFGPGTRLTVL.

This clone was counted between two and nine times. The gene calls are TRBV19 and TRBJ1-1; the D is unclear. V gave up 4 bases and J gave up 0 bases, with 12 bases separating them. CDR1 and CDR2 from the germline V gene are LNHDA and SQIVND (reference sequence). The CDR3 sequence is 15 residues long. The DNA for the CDR3 is TGTGCCAGTAGTAAGGTTAGCAGCATGAACACTGAAGCTTTCTTT. It codes for CASSKVSSMNTEAFF.

The rearrangement links TRBV2 to TRBJ1-2; 8 bases align to TRBD1. This CDR3 comprises 14 residues. V lost 5 bases and J lost 5; bases outside the gene matches: 7. Germline values: CDR1 SNHLY, CDR2 FYNNEI. CDR3 DNA sequence: TGTGCCAGCAGTCGAGACAGGGGCGAGTATGGCTACACCTTC. Translated, it gives CASSRDRGEYGYTF.

CDR3 DNA sequence: TGTGCCATCAGTGAGTCGAACAGGGAGTCGGGCTACACCTTC. Amino acids: CAISESNRESGYTF. The genes are TRBV10-3 and TRBJ1-2; tentative D call: TRBD1 (6 bases). Germline V gene lookup returns CDR1 ENHRY and CDR2 SYGVKD. Trimming took off 0 bases at V and 8 bases at J, with 13 bases between the two ends. The CDR3 is 14 amino acids.

DNA for the CDR3: TGTGCCAGCATTGGTCGGGCGGGGGGACTGGGCAATGAGCAGTTCTTC. Its protein product is CASIGRAGGLGNEQFF. The chain employs TRBV6-6 and TRBJ2-1, with 8 bases fitting TRBD2. This CDR3 contains 16 residues. Germline V CDR1 and CDR2: MNHNY, SVGAGI (reference sequence). J gave up 6 bases and V 7 bases, and 14 bases lay outside the gene matches.

CDR3 DNA sequence: TGTGCCAGAAGCTTCACCGGGACACCATCCTACGAGCAGTACTTC. It codes for CARSFTGTPSYEQYF. V usage is TRBV7-5 and J usage is TRBJ2-7; the D call of TRBD1 is as the table states it, not checked on the DNA. TRBV7-5 corresponds to a pseudogene. CDR3 size: 15 residues.

This chain links TRBV19 with TRBJ2-5; TRBD1 agrees at 10 bases. CDR1 is LNHDA and CDR2 is SQIVND in the germline V gene (reference sequence). V dropped 6 bases and J dropped 5; count of bases not matched to a gene: 6. This CDR3 spans 14 amino acids. CDR3 nucleotides: TGTGCCAGTAGAGACAGGGGGCGAGGTGAGACCCAGTACTTC. This sequence encodes CASRDRGRGETQYF.

The chain employs TRBV27 and TRBJ2-7; 10 positions match TRBD2. The CDR3 is 17 amino acids. Germline values: CDR1 MNHEY, CDR2 SMNVEV (reference sequence). V lost 0 bases and J lost 1; bases outside the gene matches: 6. The CDR3 spells CASSLSVAGGSSYEQYF. The CDR3, as DNA: TGTGCCAGCAGTTTATCCGTAGCGGGGGGAAGTTCCTACGAGCAGTACTTC.

The chain couples TRBV21-1 to TRBJ1-1; the listed D gene, TRBD1, was not tested against the DNA. TRBV21-1 is given as a pseudogene. This CDR3 spans 14 amino acids. This chain's CDR3 is CASSKIGTGSEAFF. In nucleotides, the CDR3 is TGTGCCAGCAGCAAAATAGGTACAGGGTCTGAAGCTTTCTTT.